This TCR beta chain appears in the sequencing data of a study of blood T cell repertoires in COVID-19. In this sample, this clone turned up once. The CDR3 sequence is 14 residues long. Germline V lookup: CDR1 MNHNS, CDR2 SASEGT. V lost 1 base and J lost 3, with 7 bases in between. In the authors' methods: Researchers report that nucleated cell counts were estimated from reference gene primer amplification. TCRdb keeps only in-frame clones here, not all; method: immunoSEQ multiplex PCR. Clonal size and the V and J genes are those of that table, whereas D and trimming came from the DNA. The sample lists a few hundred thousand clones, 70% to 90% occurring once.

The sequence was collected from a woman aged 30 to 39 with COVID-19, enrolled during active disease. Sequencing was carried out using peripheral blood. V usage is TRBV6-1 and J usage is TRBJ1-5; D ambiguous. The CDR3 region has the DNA TGTGCCAGCAGTGAAGGAGACACCAATCAGCCCCAGCATTTT. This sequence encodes CASSEGDTNQPQHF.